This T cell receptor beta chain was retrieved from a study of cytomegalovirus exposure and HLA in healthy donors (dated by TCRdb to the late 2010s). Background on the whole study: According to an earlier analysis of a few hundred of the donors, 150 million to 200 million T cells yielded over 100 million unique TCR beta sequences and approximately 300 Gb of sequence data. An early release that covered some 630 HLA-typed donors contained around 300 gigabases of sequencing data and about 84 million unique TCR sequences. Among the approximately 400 genotyped donors, approximately 81% belonged to the genetic ancestry cluster associated with self-reported Caucasian donors. The aim of the study was to test whether cataloging public T cell receptors could identify signatures of past pathogen exposure. Using immunosequencing, the study profiled T cell repertoires from 550 to 750 subjects and related those repertoires to cytomegalovirus serostatus. Besides the first cohort of approximately 710 subjects, a separate validation cohort made up of 90 to 150 different subjects was used. The study combined high-throughput TCR immunosequencing, statistical association of individual TCRs with disease status, and machine learning to predict cytomegalovirus infection status. To study patterns of TCR occurrence, a later analysis re-analyzed previously published TCR beta repertoires from just over 650 donors and added high-resolution HLA genotyping. Rather than using new phenotypic data, the later analysis identified candidate immune exposures from TCR beta sequences and from how often those sequences occurred across donors. In an earlier analysis of roughly 540 of the donors, high-throughput TCR beta sequencing was used to judge whether each TCR beta V gene segment behaved as functional or pseudogenic. Donor age, sex, ethnicity and CMV serostatus were collected together with the repertoire data. Genome-wide SNP genotypes for about 55% of the roughly 670 donors were used in a later genetic analysis, which treated that subset as a discovery cohort. All discovery cohort repertoires had been generated using a single sequencing platform. Class I and class II HLA loci were covered by the typing at four-digit resolution. The number of typed donors differed by locus: about 620-640 for A, B, C, DRB1 and DQB1; 500 to 550 for DQA1; over 600 for DPA1; and approximately 450 for DPB1. Four or five DR-DQ haplotypes were handled as single units for association and clustering because linkage in the cohort was strong. Across some 400 genotyped donors of the cohort, an average of about 200,000 unique TCR beta nucleotide sequences per donor were sequenced, and approximately 19% of those sequences were non-productive.

This clone was found a few times. The clone's antigen remains unknown. Within one base of it there is no much larger clone, and no base qualities were kept. Libraries were built with the immunoSEQ multiplex PCR assay. For the multiplex PCR, a mixture combining 60 forward primers for TCR Vbeta segments and 13 reverse primers for TCR Jbeta segments was used. The CDR3 region of rearranged TCR beta genes was amplified from genomic DNA by a multiplex PCR assay. On the Illumina HiSeq System, the amplified TCR beta libraries were sequenced as 87-base-pair reads. Regarding the original processing steps: A later analysis tallied about 77 million unique TCR beta chains across the 700 or so repertoires, and 10 million to 11 million of those chains were shared by two or more donors. A nearest-neighbor algorithm error-corrected the raw reads and collapsed the reads into unique sequences, merging closely related sequences to remove PCR and sequencing errors. Alignment of CDR3 sequences to IMGT reference sequences was used to assign V, D and J gene segments. Each retained sequence needed at least a six-nucleotide match to both a V gene segment and a J gene segment. A rearrangement was called productive if the CDR3 had no stop codons and remained in frame with V and J, and every other rearrangement was called non-productive. CDR3 was defined by IMGT convention, running from the second conserved V-encoded cysteine to the conserved J-encoded phenylalanine. Sequences without an unambiguous match to a single V gene segment were excluded from the earlier analysis of 450 to 650 of the donors. In an earlier analysis of 587 of the donors, V segments were called functional above 56.7% productive rearrangements and were called segregating when the between-donor standard deviation exceeded 5%. A statistical classification framework was built for diagnosing cytomegalovirus status from the catalog of TCR beta chain sequences. V and J gene assignment, in a later analysis, came from comparing TCR nucleotide sequences with IMGT/GENE-DB human TR gene sequences. In a later analysis, CDR3 sequences and most-parsimonious VDJ recombination scenarios were assigned using the TCRdist pipeline. In a later analysis, every TCR beta chain was defined by the combination of its CDR3 amino acid sequence and its V-gene family, and reads without a unique V-gene family were dropped. To address suspected cross-contamination and a sequencing artifact, a later analysis removed some 620 highly shared, low-generation-probability nucleotide sequences. For each public chain, a later analysis derived a clonal expansion index from normalized ranks of inferred template counts within each repertoire. A later analysis computed generation probabilities with a VDJ recombination model fitted to out-of-frame rearrangements, and checked the results against IGoR. In a later analysis, hypergeometric tests were used to score TCR-TCR, TCR-HLA and TCR-CMV co-occurrence, with a repertoire-size bias correction applied to TCR pairs. To estimate false discovery rates, a later analysis permuted the HLA or CMV assignments 20 times. A later analysis grouped co-occurring TCRs with DBSCAN, adding TCRdist sequence similarity when clustering within HLA-allele-positive subsets. Co-occurrence clustering excluded repertoires with fewer than 30,000 or more than 120,000 public chains, plus five with anomalous nucleotide sharing. What TCRdb holds here is the immuneACCESS table cut down to in-frame rearrangements. Part of the clones is not present; checked against another copy, under half of the missing clones reflect an unresolved V gene, and the others are unexplained. The DNA gave D and trimming, while V, J and clone size come from that table. The sample table lists about 180,000 clones, 70% to 80% of them with a count of one. Jointly, the top ten make up about 3.8% of the sample.

The cohort consisted of some 730 healthy bone marrow donors. At the time of sampling, all cohort members were nominally healthy, though unrecorded immune exposures were likely present. The donor tested CMV seropositive and was one of the 289 seropositive cohort members. Every donor gave a peripheral blood sample, and the peripheral blood mononuclear cells from that sample were used for TCR beta sequencing. Genomic DNA was extracted from the blood cell samples with the Qiagen DNeasy Blood Extraction Kit. The junction shows trimming of 6 bases on V and 8 bases on J, and the gene matches do not reach 4 bases of it. The CDR3 covers 12 residues, taking in both the cysteine and the phenylalanine. The entry retains the CDR3 DNA only, 36 bases that are in frame from base 1. Per the germline V gene, MNHNS is the CDR1 and SASEGT is the CDR2. Findings and caveats that apply to the study as a whole: Specific HLA alleles were associated with more than 15,000 TCR beta sequences at a false discovery rate of 0.05 in a later analysis. A cluster of highly shared sequence variants was judged likely to represent a technical artifact of the sequencing pipeline. A further reported finding was that TCR beta sequences accurately predicted the HLA-A and HLA-B alleles for most subjects in the first cohort. The authors suggested that the approach could potentially be generalized to other disease states and immunological phenotypes. In a later analysis, HLA-associated TCR beta chains were found to be more clonally expanded and to have lower generation probabilities than equally common non-associated chains. While some public TCRs were present in many individuals, most TCR sequences turned up only very rarely across donors. Because the 87-base-pair reads could not distinguish some IMGT-functional V segments, including TRBV6-2 and TRBV6-3, those segments were excluded. CMV serostatus was the only immune exposure information available for the cohort. In the study, approximately 160 TCR beta chains were listed as associated with cytomegalovirus. Cytomegalovirus status was reported to be diagnosed by the classifier with high specificity and sensitivity in both the original and validation cohorts. The earlier analysis of approximately 590 of the donors excluded roughly 17 rarely observed V segments, including chromosome 9 orphons, because counts were too low. Most CMV-associated TCR beta chains appeared to be HLA-restricted in a later analysis, and the HLA associations seemed to be driven largely by CMV exposure. In this cohort, only TCR beta chains were sequenced, and detectable features were limited by the absence of alpha or paired-chain data. A later analysis found that TCR association rates varied across HLA loci, with DRB1 alleles showing the most associated TCRs and HLA-C alleles the fewest. A later analysis reported that several top co-occurrence clusters appeared linked to parvovirus B19, influenza, CMV and Epstein-Barr virus. A later genetic analysis associated a missense DCLRE1C variant with V-gene and J-gene trimming of TCR beta chains, and an independent cohort replicated the association. Strong co-occurrence of HLA alleles, especially DR and DQ, made assigning TCR associations to individual alleles difficult. The presence/absence analyses assumed that sequencing depth was roughly uniform across donors, and that assumption may not be true. Correlated functional status among segregating V segments might reflect linkage disequilibrium, but an unknown experimental factor could not be ruled out. Because HLA typing was unavailable for some donors at each locus, only the typed subset was used in association tests. Broadly in line with IMGT annotations, most TCR beta V segments showed up in productive rearrangements about 87% or about 30% of the time in an earlier analysis of roughly 590 of the donors. In a later genetic analysis, fewer N-insertions in productive TCRs were reported among donors in an Asian-associated ancestry cluster than the roughly 640-donor mean. Three of the identified cytomegalovirus-associated TCR beta chains were confirmed in vitro to be specific for cytomegalovirus antigens.

This TCR was recovered from an older woman in good health and CMV-seropositive. The chain employs TRBV6-1 and TRBJ1-2, and 9 junctional nucleotides match TRBD1. Sequenced sample: PBMCs. The CDR3 here reads CASSLDRGGYTF. In nucleotides, the sequence is TGTGCCAGCAGCCTAGACAGGGGGGGCTACACCTTC.